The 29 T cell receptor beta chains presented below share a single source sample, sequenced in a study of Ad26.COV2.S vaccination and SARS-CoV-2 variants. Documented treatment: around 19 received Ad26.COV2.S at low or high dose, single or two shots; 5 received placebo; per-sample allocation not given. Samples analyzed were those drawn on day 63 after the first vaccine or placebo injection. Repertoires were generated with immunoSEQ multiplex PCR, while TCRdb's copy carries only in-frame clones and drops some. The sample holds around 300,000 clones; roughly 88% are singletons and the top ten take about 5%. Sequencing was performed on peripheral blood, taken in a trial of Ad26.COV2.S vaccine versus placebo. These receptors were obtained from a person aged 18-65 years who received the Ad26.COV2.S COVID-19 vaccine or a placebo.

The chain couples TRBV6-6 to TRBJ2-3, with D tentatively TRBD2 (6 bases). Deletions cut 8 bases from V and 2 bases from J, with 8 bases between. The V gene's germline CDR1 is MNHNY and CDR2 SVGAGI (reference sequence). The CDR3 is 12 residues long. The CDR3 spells CASGTYTDTQYF. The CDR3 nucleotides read TGTGCCAGCGGGACTTACACAGATACGCAGTATTTT.

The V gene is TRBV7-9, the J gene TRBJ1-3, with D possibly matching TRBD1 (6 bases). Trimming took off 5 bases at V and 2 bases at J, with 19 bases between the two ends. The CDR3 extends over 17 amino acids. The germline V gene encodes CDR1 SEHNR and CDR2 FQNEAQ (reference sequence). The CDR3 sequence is CASSHTPTGITGNTIYF. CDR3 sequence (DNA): TGTGCCAGCAGCCATACCCCTACAGGGATTACTGGAAACACCATATATTTT.

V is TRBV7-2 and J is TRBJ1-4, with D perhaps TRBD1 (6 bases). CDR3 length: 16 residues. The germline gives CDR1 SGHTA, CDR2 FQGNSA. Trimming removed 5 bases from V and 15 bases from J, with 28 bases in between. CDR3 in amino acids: CASSPWGDRTAQSVFF. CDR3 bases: TGTGCCAGCAGCCCCTGGGGTGACAGGACAGCGCAAAGTGTGTTTTTT.

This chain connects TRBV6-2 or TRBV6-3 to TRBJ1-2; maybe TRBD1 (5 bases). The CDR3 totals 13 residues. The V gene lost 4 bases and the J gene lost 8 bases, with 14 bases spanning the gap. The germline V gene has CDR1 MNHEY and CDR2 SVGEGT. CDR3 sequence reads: CASSWGVPYGYTF. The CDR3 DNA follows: TGTGCCAGCAGTTGGGGGGTCCCGTACGGCTACACCTTC.

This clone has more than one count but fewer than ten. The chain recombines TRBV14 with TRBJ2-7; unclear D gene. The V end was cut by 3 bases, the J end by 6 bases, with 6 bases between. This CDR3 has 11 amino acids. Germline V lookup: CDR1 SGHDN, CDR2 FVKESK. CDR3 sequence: CASSQSGEQYV. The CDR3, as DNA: TGTGCCAGCAGCCAGTCGGGCGAGCAGTACGTC.

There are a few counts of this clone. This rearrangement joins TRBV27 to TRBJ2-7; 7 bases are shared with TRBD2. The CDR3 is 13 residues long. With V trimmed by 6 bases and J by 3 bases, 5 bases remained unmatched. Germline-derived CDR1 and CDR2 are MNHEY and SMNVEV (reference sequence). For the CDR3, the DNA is TGTGCCAGCAGCCCCAGCGGGGTCTACGAGCAGTACGTC. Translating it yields CASSPSGVYEQYV.

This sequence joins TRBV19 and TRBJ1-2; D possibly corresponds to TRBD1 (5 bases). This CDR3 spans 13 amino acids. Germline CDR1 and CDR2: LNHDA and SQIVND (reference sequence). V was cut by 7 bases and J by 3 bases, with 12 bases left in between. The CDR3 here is CASKSLGDYGYTF. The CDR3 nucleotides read TGTGCCAGTAAGAGTCTGGGGGACTATGGCTACACCTTC.

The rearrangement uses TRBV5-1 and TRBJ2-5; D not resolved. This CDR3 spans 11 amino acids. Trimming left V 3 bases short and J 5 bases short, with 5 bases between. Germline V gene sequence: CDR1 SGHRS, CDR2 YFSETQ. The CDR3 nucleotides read TGCGCCAGCAGCTCTTACGAGACCCAGTACTTC. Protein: CASSSYETQYF.

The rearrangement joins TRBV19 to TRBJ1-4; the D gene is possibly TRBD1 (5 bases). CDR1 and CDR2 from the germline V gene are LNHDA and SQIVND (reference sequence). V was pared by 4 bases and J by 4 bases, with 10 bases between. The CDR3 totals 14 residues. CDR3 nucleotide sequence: TGTGCCAGTAGTACCCGACAGCGTAATGAAAAACTGTTTTTT. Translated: CASSTRQRNEKLFF.

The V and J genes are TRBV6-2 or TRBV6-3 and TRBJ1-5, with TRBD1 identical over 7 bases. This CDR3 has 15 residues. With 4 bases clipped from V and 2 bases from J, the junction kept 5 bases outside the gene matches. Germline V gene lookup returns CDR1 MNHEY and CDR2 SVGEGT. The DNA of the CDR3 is TGTGCCAGCAGTTTCGGGACAGTCGGCAATCAGCCCCAGCATTTT. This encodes CASSFGTVGNQPQHF.

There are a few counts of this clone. For the CDR3, the DNA is TGTGCCAGCAGCCAAGTAAAGCGTCTATTGGGCAATGAGCAGTTCTTC. This sequence encodes CASSQVKRLLGNEQFF. The rearrangement joins TRBV3-1 (or the pseudogene TRBV3-2) to TRBJ2-1; D is ambiguous. In germline, CDR1 is LGHDT, CDR2 YNNKEL (reference sequence). The V gene lost 1 base and the J gene lost 6 bases, with 16 bases spanning the gap. CDR3 length equals 16 residues.

The CDR3 coding sequence is TGCAGCGTTGGGGAGGGTTTGAAGCAGTTCTTC. Its protein is CSVGEGLKQFF. The chain uses TRBV29-1 and TRBJ2-1; 7 nucleotides align to TRBD2. This CDR3 comprises 11 residues. The germline V gene has CDR1 SQVTM and CDR2 ANQGSEA. With 4 bases clipped from V and 11 bases from J, the junction kept 5 bases outside the gene matches.

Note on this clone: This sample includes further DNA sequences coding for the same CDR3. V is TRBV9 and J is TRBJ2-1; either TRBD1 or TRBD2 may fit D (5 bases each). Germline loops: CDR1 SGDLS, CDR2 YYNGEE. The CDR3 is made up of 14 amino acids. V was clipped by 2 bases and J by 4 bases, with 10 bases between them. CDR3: CASSVRDGYNEQFF. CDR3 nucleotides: TGTGCCAGCAGCGTCCGGGACGGTTACAATGAGCAGTTCTTC. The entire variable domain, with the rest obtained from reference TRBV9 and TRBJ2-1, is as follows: DSGVTQTPKHLITATGQRVTLRCSPRSGDLSVYWYQQSLDQGLQFLIQYYNGEERAKGNILERFSAQQFPDLHSELNLSSLELGDSALYFCASSVRDGYNEQFFGPGTRLTVL.

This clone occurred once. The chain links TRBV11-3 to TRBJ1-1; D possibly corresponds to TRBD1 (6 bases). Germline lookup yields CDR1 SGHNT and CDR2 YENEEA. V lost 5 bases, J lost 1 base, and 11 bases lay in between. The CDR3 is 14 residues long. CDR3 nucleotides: TGTGCCAGCAGCCAACAGGGTACGAACACTGAAGCTTTCTTT. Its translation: CASSQQGTNTEAFF.

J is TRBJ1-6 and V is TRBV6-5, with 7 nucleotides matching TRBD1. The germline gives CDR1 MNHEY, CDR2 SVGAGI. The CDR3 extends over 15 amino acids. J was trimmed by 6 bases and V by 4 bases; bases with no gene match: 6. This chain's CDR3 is CASSWVRDSNSPLHF. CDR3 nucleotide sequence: TGTGCCAGCAGTTGGGTCCGGGACAGTAATTCACCCCTCCACTTT.

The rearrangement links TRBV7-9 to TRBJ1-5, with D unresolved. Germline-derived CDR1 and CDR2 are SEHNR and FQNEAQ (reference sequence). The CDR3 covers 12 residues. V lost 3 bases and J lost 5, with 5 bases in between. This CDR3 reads CASSFGDQPQHF. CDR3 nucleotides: TGTGCCAGCAGCTTTGGAGATCAGCCCCAGCATTTT.

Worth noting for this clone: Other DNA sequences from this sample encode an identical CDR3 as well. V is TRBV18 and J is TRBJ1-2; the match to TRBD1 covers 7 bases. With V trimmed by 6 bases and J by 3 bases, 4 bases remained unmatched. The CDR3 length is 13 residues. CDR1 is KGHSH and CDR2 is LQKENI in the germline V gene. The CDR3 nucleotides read TGTGCCAGCTCCCCCAGGGGGGACTATGGCTACACCTTC. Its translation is CASSPRGDYGYTF.

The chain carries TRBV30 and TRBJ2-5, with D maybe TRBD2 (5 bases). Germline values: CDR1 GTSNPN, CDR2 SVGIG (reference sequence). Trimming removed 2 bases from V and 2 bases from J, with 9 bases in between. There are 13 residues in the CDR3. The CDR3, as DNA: TGTGCCTGGAGTAAACGAGGGCAAGAGACCCAGTACTTC. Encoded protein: CAWSKRGQETQYF.

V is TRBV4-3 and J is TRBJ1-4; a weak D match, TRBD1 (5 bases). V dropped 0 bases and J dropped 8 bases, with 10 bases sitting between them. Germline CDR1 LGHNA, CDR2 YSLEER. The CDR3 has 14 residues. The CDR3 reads CASSQDGGVEKLFF. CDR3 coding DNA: TGCGCCAGCAGCCAAGATGGAGGGGTGGAAAAACTGTTTTTT.

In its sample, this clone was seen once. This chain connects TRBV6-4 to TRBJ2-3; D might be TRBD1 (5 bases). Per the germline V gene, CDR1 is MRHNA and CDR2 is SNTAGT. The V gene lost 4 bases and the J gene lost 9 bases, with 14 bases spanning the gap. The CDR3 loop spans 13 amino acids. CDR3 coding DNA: TGTGCCAGCAGTGGAGAGGTAGGGGTGACGCAGTATTTT. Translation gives CASSGEVGVTQYF.

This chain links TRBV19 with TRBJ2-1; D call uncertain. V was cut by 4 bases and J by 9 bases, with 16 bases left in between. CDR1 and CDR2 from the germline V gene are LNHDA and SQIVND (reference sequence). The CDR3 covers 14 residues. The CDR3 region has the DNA TGTGCCAGTAGTAGGCAACCAATCGTAAGTGAGCAGTTCTTC. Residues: CASSRQPIVSEQFF.

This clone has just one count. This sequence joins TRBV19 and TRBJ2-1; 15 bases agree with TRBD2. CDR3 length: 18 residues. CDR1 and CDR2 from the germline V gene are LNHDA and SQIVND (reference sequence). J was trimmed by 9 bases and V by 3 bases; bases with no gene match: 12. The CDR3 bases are TGTGCCAGTAGTATCCTCCTCCCCGGACTAGCGGGAGGGGGTGAGCAGTTCTTC. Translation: CASSILLPGLAGGGEQFF. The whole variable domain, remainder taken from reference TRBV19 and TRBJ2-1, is DGGITQSPKYLFRKEGQNVTLSCEQNLNHDAMYWYRQDPGQGLRLIYYSQIVNDFQKGDIAEGYSVSREKKESFPLTVTSAQKNPTAFYLCASSILLPGLAGGGEQFFGPGTRLTVL.

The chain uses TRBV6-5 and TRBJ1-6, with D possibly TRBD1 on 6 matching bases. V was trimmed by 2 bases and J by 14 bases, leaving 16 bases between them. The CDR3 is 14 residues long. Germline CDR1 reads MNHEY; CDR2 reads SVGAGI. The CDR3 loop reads CASSYHLGTRTLHF. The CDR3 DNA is TGTGCCAGCAGTTACCACCTCGGGACAAGGACCCTCCACTTT.

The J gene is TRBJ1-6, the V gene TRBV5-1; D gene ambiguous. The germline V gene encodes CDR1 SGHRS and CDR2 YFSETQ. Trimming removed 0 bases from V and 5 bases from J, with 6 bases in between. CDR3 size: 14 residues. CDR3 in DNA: TGCGCCAGCAGCTTGGACTTTAATAATTCACCCCTCCACTTT. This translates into CASSLDFNNSPLHF.

The CDR3 region is CAVSGNGDTQYF. The CDR3 bases are TGTGCCGTATCCGGTAACGGGGATACGCAGTATTTT. The chain recombines TRBV6-5 with TRBJ2-3; D is uncertain. V was clipped by 11 bases and J by 6 bases, with 15 bases between them. Germline loops: CDR1 MNHEY, CDR2 SVGAGI. The CDR3 loop spans 12 amino acids.

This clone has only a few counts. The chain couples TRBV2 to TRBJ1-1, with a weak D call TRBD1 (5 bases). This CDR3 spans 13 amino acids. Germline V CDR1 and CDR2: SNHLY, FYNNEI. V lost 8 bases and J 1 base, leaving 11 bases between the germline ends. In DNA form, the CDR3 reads TGTGCCAGCCAGCCTAGGGGGAACACTGAAGCTTTCTTT. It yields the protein CASQPRGNTEAFF.

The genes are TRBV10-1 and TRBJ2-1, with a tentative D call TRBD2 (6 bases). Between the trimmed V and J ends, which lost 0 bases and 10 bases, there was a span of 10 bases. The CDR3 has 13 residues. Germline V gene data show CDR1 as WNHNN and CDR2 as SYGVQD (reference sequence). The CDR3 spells CASSESAAGEQFF. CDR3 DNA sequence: TGCGCCAGCAGTGAGTCCGCGGCGGGAGAGCAGTTCTTC.

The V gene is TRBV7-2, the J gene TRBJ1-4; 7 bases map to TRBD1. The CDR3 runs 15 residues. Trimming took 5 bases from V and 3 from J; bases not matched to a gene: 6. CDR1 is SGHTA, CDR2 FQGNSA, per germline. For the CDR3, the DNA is TGTGCCAGCAGCATCTACAGGGGATCTAATGAAAAACTGTTTTTT. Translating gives CASSIYRGSNEKLFF. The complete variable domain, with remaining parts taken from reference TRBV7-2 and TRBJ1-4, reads GAGVSQSPSNKVTEKGKDVELRCDPISGHTALYWYRQSLGQGLEFLIYFQGNSAPDKSGLPSDRFSAERTGGSVSTLTIQRTQQEDSAVYLCASSIYRGSNEKLFFGSGTQLSVL.

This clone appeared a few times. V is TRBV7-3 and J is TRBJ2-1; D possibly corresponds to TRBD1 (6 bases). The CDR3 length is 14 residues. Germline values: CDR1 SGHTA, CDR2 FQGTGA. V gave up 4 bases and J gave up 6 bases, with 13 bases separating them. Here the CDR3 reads CASSSHGQINEQFF. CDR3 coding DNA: TGTGCCAGCAGCTCCCACGGACAGATCAATGAGCAGTTCTTC. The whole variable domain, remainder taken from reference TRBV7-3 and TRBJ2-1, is GAGVSQTPSNKVTEKGKYVELRCDPISGHTALYWYRQSLGQGPEFLIYFQGTGAADDSGLPNDRFFAVRPEGSVSTLKIQRTERGDSAVYLCASSSHGQINEQFFGPGTRLTVL.